The present T cell receptor (beta chain) was sequenced within a study of T cell responses to AZD1222 COVID-19 vaccine. The germline V gene has CDR1 LNHDA and CDR2 SQIVND (reference sequence). Trimming pared 10 bases from V and 5 bases from J, leaving 15 bases between. The CDR3 runs 12 residues. Profiling relied on immunoSEQ multiplex PCR, and the TCRdb table lists in-frame clones only, not all of them. The sample has 87,000 or so clones, nearly 90% seen once; the top ten hold over 7.5%. The material was peripheral blood, obtained on day 0 of AZD1222 vaccination. This receptor was identified in an adult in good health. The chain has TRBV19 and TRBJ2-7, with a possible D match to TRBD2 (5 bases). The CDR3 DNA sequence: TGTGCCACCGGGGTCTTCCAGGACGAGCAGTACTTC. This translates into CATGVFQDEQYF. Drawing the rest from reference TRBV19 and TRBJ2-7, the complete variable domain is DGGITQSPKYLFRKEGQNVTLSCEQNLNHDAMYWYRQDPGQGLRLIYYSQIVNDFQKGDIAEGYSVSREKKESFPLTVTSAQKNPTAFYLCATGVFQDEQYFGPGTRLTVT.